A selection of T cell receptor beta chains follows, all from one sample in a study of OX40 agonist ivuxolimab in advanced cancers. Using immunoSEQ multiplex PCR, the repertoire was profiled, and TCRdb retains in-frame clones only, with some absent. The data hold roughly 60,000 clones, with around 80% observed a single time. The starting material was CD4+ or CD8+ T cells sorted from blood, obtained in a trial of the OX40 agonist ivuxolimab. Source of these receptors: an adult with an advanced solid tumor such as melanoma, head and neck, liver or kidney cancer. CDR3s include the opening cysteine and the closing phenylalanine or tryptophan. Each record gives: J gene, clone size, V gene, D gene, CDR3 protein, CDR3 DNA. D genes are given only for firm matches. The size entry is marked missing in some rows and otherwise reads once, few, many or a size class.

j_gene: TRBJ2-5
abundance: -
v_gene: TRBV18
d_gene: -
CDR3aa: CASSPRRIGSGQETQYF
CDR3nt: TGTGCCAGCTCACCACGACGCATAGGTAGCGGTCAAGAGACCCAGTACTTC

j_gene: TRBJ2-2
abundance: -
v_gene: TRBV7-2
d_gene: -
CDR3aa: CASSLVSEYTGELFF
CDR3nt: TGTGCCAGCAGCTTAGTTAGCGAATACACCGGGGAGCTGTTTTTT

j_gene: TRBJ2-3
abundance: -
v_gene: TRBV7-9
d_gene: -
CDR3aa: CASSPGASSADTQYF
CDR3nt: TGTGCCAGCAGCCCGGGGGCTAGTTCGGCAGATACGCAGTATTTT

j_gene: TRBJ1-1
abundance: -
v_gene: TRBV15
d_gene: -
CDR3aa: CATSREVMNTEAFF
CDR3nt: TGTGCCACCAGCAGAGAAGTCATGAACACTGAAGCTTTCTTT

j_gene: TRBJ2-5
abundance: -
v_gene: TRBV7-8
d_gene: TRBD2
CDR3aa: CASAKGLAGLRPKETQYF
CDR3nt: TGTGCCAGCGCAAAGGGACTAGCGGGCCTCCGCCCCAAGGAGACCCAGTACTTC

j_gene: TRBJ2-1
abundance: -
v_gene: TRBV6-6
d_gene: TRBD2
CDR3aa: CASSYSLGRVNEQFF
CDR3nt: TGTGCCAGCAGTTACTCGCTCGGGAGGGTCAATGAGCAGTTCTTC

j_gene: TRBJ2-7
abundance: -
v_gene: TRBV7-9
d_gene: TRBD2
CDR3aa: CASSPLAGGPGEQYF
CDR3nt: TGTGCCAGCAGCCCCCTAGCGGGAGGGCCCGGCGAGCAGTACTTC

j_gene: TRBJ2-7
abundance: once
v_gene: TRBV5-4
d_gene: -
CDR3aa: CASSLRWGNRYEQYF
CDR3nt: TGTGCCAGCAGCTTGAGATGGGGTAATCGGTACGAGCAGTACTTC

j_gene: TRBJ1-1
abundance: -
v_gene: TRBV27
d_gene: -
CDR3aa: CASSLWTLFEAFF
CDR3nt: TGTGCCAGCAGTTTATGGACACTCTTTGAAGCTTTCTTT

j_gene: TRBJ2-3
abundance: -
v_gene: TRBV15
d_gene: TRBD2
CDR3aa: CATRLAGGPSQYF
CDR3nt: TGTGCCACCAGGTTGGCGGGAGGGCCCTCACAGTATTTT

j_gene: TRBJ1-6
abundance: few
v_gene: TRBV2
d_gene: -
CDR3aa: CASSAQDWAPLHF
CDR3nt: TGTGCCAGCAGTGCACAGGATTGGGCACCCCTCCACTTT

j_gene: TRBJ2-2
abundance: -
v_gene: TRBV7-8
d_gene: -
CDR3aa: CASRRDSYTGELFF
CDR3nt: TGTGCCAGCAGGCGGGACAGCTACACCGGGGAGCTGTTTTTT

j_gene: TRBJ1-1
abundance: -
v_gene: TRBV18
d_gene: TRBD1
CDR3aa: CASSHDRGDTEAFF
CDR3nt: TGTGCCAGCTCACACGACAGGGGAGACACTGAAGCTTTCTTT

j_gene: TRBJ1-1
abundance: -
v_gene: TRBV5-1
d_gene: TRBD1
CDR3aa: CASSLGQGIGEAFF
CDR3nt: TGCGCCAGCAGCTTGGGACAGGGAATCGGTGAAGCTTTCTTT

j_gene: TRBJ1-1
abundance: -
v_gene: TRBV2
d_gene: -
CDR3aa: CASSEQGATEVFF
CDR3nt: TGTGCCAGCAGTGAACAGGGCGCCACTGAAGTTTTCTTT

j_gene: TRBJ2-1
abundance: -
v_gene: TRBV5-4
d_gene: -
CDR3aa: CASSLNGLALYNEQFF
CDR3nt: TGTGCCAGCAGCTTGAATGGCCTAGCCCTTTACAATGAGCAGTTCTTC

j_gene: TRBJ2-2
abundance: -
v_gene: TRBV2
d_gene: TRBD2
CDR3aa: CASSEAVGTKNTGELFF
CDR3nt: TGTGCCAGCAGTGAAGCTGTCGGGACTAAGAACACCGGGGAGCTGTTTTTT

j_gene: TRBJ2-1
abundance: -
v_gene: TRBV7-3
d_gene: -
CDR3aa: CASSLGGPGMNEQFF
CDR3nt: TGTGCCAGCAGCCTCGGAGGGCCGGGGATGAATGAGCAGTTCTTC

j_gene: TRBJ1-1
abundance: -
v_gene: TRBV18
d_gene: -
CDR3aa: CASSQGPWNTEAFF
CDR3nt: TGTGCCAGCTCACAGGGCCCTTGGAACACTGAAGCTTTCTTT

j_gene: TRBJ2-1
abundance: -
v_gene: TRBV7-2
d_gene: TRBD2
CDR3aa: CASSLSGLAGGEQFF
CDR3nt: TGTGCCAGCAGCTTATCGGGACTAGCGGGAGGTGAGCAGTTCTTC